This passage covers 20 T cell receptor beta chains from one sample sequenced in a study of cytomegalovirus exposure and HLA in healthy donors. The study ran its PCR with 60 Vbeta and 13 Jbeta primers. Produced via immunoSEQ multiplex PCR; TCRdb's table is partial and in-frame only. Of about 190,000 clones in the sample, 85% to 90% are singletons; the top ten hold 1% to 1.5%. Sequenced material: PBMCs. These TCRs come from a man aged 25-40 years in good health and CMV-seronegative.

The chain couples TRBV2 to TRBJ2-3; D is perhaps TRBD1 (6 bases). The germline gives CDR1 SNHLY, CDR2 FYNNEI. This CDR3 is built from 15 residues. Trimming removed 2 bases from V and 2 bases from J, with 11 bases in between. The CDR3 coding sequence is TGTGCCAGCAGTGAACCAGGGACACTCACAGATACGCAGTATTTT. The encoded protein is CASSEPGTLTDTQYF.

The chain couples TRBV28 to TRBJ2-7; 12 nucleotides match TRBD2. The CDR3 is 16 residues long. Germline CDR1 reads MDHEN; CDR2 reads SYDVKM. Unmatched junction bases numbered 4, after V lost 4 bases and J lost 0 bases. The CDR3 nucleotides are TGTGCCAGCAGTTCGACTAGCGGGGGCCTCTCCTACGAGCAGTACTTC. Translated, it gives CASSSTSGGLSYEQYF.

The CDR3 DNA sequence: TGTGCCAGCTCCTTCGGGTTGGTCAATCAGCCCCAGCATTTT. As protein: CASSFGLVNQPQHF. J is TRBJ1-5 and V is TRBV28; no firm D call. Deletions cut 8 bases from V and 3 bases from J, with 14 bases between. The CDR3 has 14 amino acids. Germline CDR1 reads MDHEN; CDR2 reads SYDVKM.

The gene calls are TRBV11-2 and TRBJ2-7, with 7 bases aligning to TRBD1. CDR3 length: 14 residues. Germline CDR1 reads SGHAT; CDR2 reads FQNNGV. V dropped 1 base and J dropped 2; count of bases not matched to a gene: 2. In nucleotides, the CDR3 is TGTGCCAGCAGCTTAGGGACAGGCGCCTACGAGCAGTACTTC. It is translated as CASSLGTGAYEQYF.

This clone showed up just a few times. The V and J genes are TRBV5-1 and TRBJ2-5; 10 nucleotides line up with TRBD2. The germline gives CDR1 SGHRS, CDR2 YFSETQ. Losses at the gene ends were 4 bases for V and 7 bases for J; bases not matched to a gene: 10. The CDR3 extends over 15 amino acids. CDR3 in DNA: TGCGCCAGCAGCCCCAGGACTAGCGGAGTGGGGACCCAGTACTTC. This codes for CASSPRTSGVGTQYF.

The J gene is TRBJ1-2, the V gene TRBV9, with no clear D. The CDR3 extends over 14 amino acids. Germline V CDR1 and CDR2: SGDLS, YYNGEE. Trimming cost V 1 base and J 2 bases, with 9 bases left between them. The CDR3 is CASSVTELNYGYTF. DNA of the CDR3: TGTGCCAGCAGCGTAACAGAACTCAACTATGGCTACACCTTC.

The chain carries TRBV27 and TRBJ2-7; D is perhaps TRBD1 (6 bases). The CDR3 runs to 14 residues. Trimming cost V 2 bases and J 7 bases, with 15 bases left between them. The germline CDR1 and CDR2 sequences are MNHEY and SMNVEV (reference sequence). CDR3 in DNA: TGTGCCAGCAGTTTACTTGCAGGGGTAGGGGAGCAGTACTTC. Translation gives CASSLLAGVGEQYF.

This rearrangement joins TRBV10-2 to TRBJ2-7; a possible D gene is TRBD2 (6 bases). With 6 bases removed from V and 9 bases from J, the gap between germline ends came to 21 bases. Germline V CDR1 and CDR2: WSHSY, SAAADI. This CDR3 region has 14 residues. This CDR3 is CASRAGTGFTMQYF. The CDR3 DNA sequence: TGCGCCAGCAGGGCCGGGACTGGGTTTACGATGCAGTACTTC.

V is TRBV27 and J is TRBJ1-5; weak D call: TRBD1 (5 bases). V lost 6 bases and J 7 bases, leaving 16 bases between the germline ends. The V gene's germline CDR1 is MNHEY and CDR2 SMNVEV (reference sequence). This CDR3 has 14 residues. The CDR3 sequence is CASSPAGDGQPQHF. In DNA form, the CDR3 reads TGTGCCAGCAGCCCTGCGGGGGACGGGCAGCCCCAGCATTTT.

V is TRBV7-9 and J is TRBJ1-2; D is unclear. This CDR3 spans 14 amino acids. The V gene lost 5 bases and the J gene lost 4 bases, with 14 bases spanning the gap. Germline V gene data show CDR1 as SEHNR and CDR2 as FQNEAQ (reference sequence). The DNA for the CDR3 is TGTGCCAGCAGCACAGATCGGGGTAGCTATGGCTACACCTTC. It specifies CASSTDRGSYGYTF.

V usage is TRBV28 and J usage is TRBJ1-5, with D perhaps matching TRBD1 (5 bases). The CDR3 is made up of 14 amino acids. Trimming took 7 bases from V and 4 from J, leaving 14 bases between them. Germline lookup yields CDR1 MDHEN and CDR2 SYDVKM. The CDR3 reads CASTLTGFNQPQHF. In DNA, the CDR3 is TGTGCCAGCACCTTAACAGGTTTTAATCAGCCCCAGCATTTT.

In this sample, this clone turned up a few times. J is TRBJ1-5 and V is TRBV2; D unresolved. The CDR3 spans 13 residues. The V end lost 6 bases, the J end lost 5 bases, and 11 bases lay between the germline ends. CDR1 SNHLY and CDR2 FYNNEI come from the germline V gene. Here the CDR3 DNA reads TGTGCCAGCAGGGTGGAGGGAGATCAGCCCCAGCATTTT. This gives the protein CASRVEGDQPQHF.

The V gene is TRBV19, the J gene TRBJ1-1; TRBD1 is a possible D gene (6 bases). V was pared by 6 bases and J by 5 bases, with 22 bases between. In germline, CDR1 is LNHDA, CDR2 SQIVND (reference sequence). This CDR3 comprises 16 residues. As DNA, the CDR3 is TGTGCCAGTAGATACCGACCCGGGGGGGGCTTGACTGAAGCTTTCTTT. It specifies CASRYRPGGGLTEAFF. Complete variable domain (other parts from reference TRBV19 and TRBJ1-1): DGGITQSPKYLFRKEGQNVTLSCEQNLNHDAMYWYRQDPGQGLRLIYYSQIVNDFQKGDIAEGYSVSREKKESFPLTVTSAQKNPTAFYLCASRYRPGGGLTEAFFGQGTRLTVV.

The chain couples TRBV11-2 to TRBJ2-2, with 8 bases identical to TRBD1. This CDR3 has 13 amino acids. V was clipped by 10 bases and J by 5 bases; unmatched bases: 6. Germline CDR1 reads SGHAT; CDR2 reads FQNNGV. CDR3 region: CAIQGALTGELFF. CDR3 bases: TGTGCCATCCAGGGGGCTTTAACCGGGGAGCTGTTTTTT.

This chain links TRBV18 with TRBJ2-7, with D possibly matching TRBD2 (6 bases). V lost 2 bases, J lost 2 bases, and 16 bases lay in between. The CDR3 runs 16 residues. CDR1 is KGHSH, CDR2 LQKENI, per germline. The CDR3 bases are TGTGCCAGCTCACCAACTCTCGGGACTTCTCCCTACGAGCAGTACTTC. It encodes CASSPTLGTSPYEQYF.

The V gene is TRBV5-6, the J gene TRBJ1-1; D call uncertain. CDR1 and CDR2 (germline): SGHDT, YYEEEE. V lost 2 bases to trimming and J lost 4 bases, with 15 bases between them. CDR3 length equals 15 residues. CDR3 sequence (DNA): TGTGCCAGCAGCTTCTTCGAGGGAGGGAGCACTGAAGCTTTCTTT. This encodes CASSFFEGGSTEAFF.

The chain carries TRBV18 and TRBJ1-5, with a weak D call TRBD1 (6 bases). Trimming shortened V by 6 bases and J by 0 bases, and 15 bases separated the two germline ends. Germline CDR1 and CDR2: KGHSH and LQKENI. This CDR3 is built from 16 residues. The DNA of the CDR3 is TGTGCCAGCTCTCGACAGGAGTCGAATAGCAATCAGCCCCAGCATTTT. It specifies CASSRQESNSNQPQHF.

The V and J genes are TRBV29-1 and TRBJ2-5; weak D call: TRBD2 (5 bases). The germline V and J ends were trimmed by 1 base and 9 bases, with 12 bases remaining between them. The CDR3 sequence is 12 residues long. Germline V CDR1 and CDR2: SQVTM, ANQGSEA. The CDR3 sequence: CSVEGGSGSQYF. The CDR3 DNA reads as TGCAGCGTTGAAGGAGGGTCCGGGTCCCAGTACTTC.

This rearrangement joins TRBV18 to TRBJ2-2; 7 nucleotides line up with TRBD1. Per the germline V gene, CDR1 is KGHSH and CDR2 is LQKENI. Trimming cost V 3 bases and J 3 bases; bases outside gene matches: 4. This CDR3 region has 15 residues. The CDR3 coding sequence is TGTGCCAGCTCACCTCGACAGGGCCACACCGGGGAGCTGTTTTTT. This codes for CASSPRQGHTGELFF. Based on the CDR3 plus reference TRBV18 and TRBJ2-2, the full variable domain is NAGVMQNPRHLVRRRGQEARLRCSPMKGHSHVYWYRQLPEEGLKFMVYLQKENIIDESGMPKERFSAEFPKEGPSILRIQQVVRGDSAAYFCASSPRQGHTGELFFGEGSRLTVL.

The chain employs TRBV30 and TRBJ2-5; D possibly uses TRBD1 or TRBD2 (5 bases each). The J call is doubtful: the DNA matches TRBJ2-7 better. This CDR3 comprises 13 residues. Germline-derived CDR1 and CDR2 are GTSNPN and SVGIG (reference sequence). Here the CDR3 DNA reads TGTGCCTGGGATCGTGGGGGCTCCTACGAGCAGTACTTC. This codes for CAWDRGGSYEQYF.